The entry below describes one T cell receptor (beta chain). There is no known antigen for this receptor. No much larger clone exists at a distance of one base, and base qualities are not known. Sequences SGHVS (CDR1) and FNYEAQ (CDR2) are obtained from the germline V gene. Trimming takes 5 bases off V and 3 bases off J; junction bases not matched to a gene: 6. The cysteine opens and the phenylalanine closes a CDR3 of 14 amino acids. This entry keeps only the CDR3 DNA: 42 bases, framed from base 1. The data stem from a study of T-cell reconstitution after alpha-beta-depleted transplantation in children (dated by TCRdb to the mid-2010s). Concerning the study at large: The study quantitatively tracked T-cell immune reconstitution after TCRalphabeta/CD19-depleted allogeneic hematopoietic cell transplantation in children using TCR repertoire profiling.

Library method: PCR. The listed sequencing device is Illumina HiSeq 2500. TCR library preparation used molecular barcoding, with unique molecular identifiers applied to normalize quantification of the TCRbeta repertoire. TCRdb reprocessing: public reads trimmed at Q25 with fastp, clones called with MiXCR, in-frame beta chains kept. Identical CDR3 protein sequences are pooled into one entry, listed with their most common genes and DNA. The sample table lists about 640,000 distinct CDR3 sequences, roughly 15% of them with a count of one. The ten most abundant clones make up approximately 1% of the sample.

The chain is assembled from TRBV7-6 and TRBJ2-5; the junction holds 7 bases that match TRBD2. This TCR derives from a human donor who donated a stem cell graft to a child with acute myeloid leukemia. This specimen consisted of PBMCs from the stem cell graft donor, obtained from the stem cell graft. The DNA reads as follows: TGTGCCAGCAGCCGAGGGACTACGAAAGAGACCCAGTACTTC. Its protein reads: CASSRGTTKETQYF.